A single sample is the source of the 2 T cell receptor beta chains below, sequenced in a study of cytomegalovirus exposure and HLA in healthy donors. The PCR contained 60 Vbeta and 13 Jbeta primers. Here immunoSEQ multiplex PCR was the method, and the copy in TCRdb shows in-frame clones only, minus some. The sample holds a few hundred thousand clones; 80% to 95% are singletons and the top ten take about 1.7%. The sample comprised PBMCs. These receptors came from a girl aged 2 to 10 in good health and CMV-seronegative.

V and J are TRBV7-3 and TRBJ2-2; 12 bases agree with TRBD2. The V segment lost 5 bases and the J segment 5 bases; nucleotides outside the gene matches: 18. The CDR3 has 20 amino acids. The germline V gene has CDR1 SGHTA and CDR2 FQGTGA. The CDR3 here is CASSPHKKTSTSGGTGELFF. CDR3 DNA sequence: TGTGCCAGCAGCCCCCACAAAAAGACCTCAACTAGCGGGGGGACCGGGGAGCTGTTTTTT.

This rearrangement joins TRBV6-4 to TRBJ2-3; 7 bases fit TRBD1. Germline V gene sequence: CDR1 MRHNA, CDR2 SNTAGT. This CDR3 has 13 residues. V trimming: 8 bases; J trimming: 4 bases; junction bases outside the gene matches: 6. CDR3: CASSKGAPDTQYF. Written as DNA, the CDR3 is TGTGCCAGCTCTAAGGGGGCCCCAGATACGCAGTATTTT.